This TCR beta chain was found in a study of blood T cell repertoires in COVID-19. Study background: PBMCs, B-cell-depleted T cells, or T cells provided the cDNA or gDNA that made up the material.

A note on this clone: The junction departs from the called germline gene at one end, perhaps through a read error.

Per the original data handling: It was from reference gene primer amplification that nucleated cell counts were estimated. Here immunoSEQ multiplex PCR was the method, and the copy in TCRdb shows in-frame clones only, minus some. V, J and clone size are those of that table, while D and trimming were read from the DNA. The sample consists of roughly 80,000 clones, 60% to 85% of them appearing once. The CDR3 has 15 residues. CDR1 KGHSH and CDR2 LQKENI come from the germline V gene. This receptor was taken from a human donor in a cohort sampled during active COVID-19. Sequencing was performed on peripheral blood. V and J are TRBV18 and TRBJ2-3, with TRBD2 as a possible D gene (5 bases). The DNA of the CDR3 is TGTGCCAGCTCACCGAACGGGATAAGCACAAATACGCAGTATTTT. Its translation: CASSPNGISTNTQYF.